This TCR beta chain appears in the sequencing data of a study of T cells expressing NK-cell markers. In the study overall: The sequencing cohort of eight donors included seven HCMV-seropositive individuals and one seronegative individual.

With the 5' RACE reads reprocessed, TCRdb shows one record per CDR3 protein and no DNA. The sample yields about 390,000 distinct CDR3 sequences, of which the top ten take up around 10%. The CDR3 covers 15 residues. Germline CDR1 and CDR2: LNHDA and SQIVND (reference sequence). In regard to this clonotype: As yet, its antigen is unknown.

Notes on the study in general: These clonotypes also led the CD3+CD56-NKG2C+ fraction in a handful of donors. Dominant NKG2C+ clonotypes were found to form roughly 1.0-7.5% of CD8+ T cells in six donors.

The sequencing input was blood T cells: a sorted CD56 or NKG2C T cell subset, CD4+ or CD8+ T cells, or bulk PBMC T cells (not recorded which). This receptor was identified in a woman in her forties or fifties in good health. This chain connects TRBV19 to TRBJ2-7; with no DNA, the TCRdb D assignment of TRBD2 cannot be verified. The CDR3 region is CASSLTVASLYEQYF.